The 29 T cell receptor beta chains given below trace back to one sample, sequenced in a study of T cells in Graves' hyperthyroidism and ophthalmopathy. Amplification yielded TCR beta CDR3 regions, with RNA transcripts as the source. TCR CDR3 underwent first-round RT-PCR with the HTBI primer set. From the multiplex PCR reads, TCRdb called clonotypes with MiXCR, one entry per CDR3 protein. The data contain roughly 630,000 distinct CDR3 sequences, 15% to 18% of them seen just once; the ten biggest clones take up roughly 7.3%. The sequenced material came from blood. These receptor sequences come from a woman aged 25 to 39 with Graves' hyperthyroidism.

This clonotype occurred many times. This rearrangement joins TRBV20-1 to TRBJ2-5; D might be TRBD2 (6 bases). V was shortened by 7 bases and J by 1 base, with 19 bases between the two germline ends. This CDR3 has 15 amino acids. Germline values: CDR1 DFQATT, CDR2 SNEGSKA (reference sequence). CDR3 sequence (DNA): TGCAGTGTCCTCGAACCTCGGGACTTCCAAGAGACCCAGTACTTC. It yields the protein CSVLEPRDFQETQYF.

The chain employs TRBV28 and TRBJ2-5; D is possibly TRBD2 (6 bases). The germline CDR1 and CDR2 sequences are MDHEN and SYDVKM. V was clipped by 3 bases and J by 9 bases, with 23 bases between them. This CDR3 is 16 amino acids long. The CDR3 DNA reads TGTGCCAGCAGTTTTCAGTATCTCAAAAGGGAGGAGGCCCAGTACTTC. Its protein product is CASSFQYLKREEAQYF.

CDR3 residues: CASSQVGSPFTEAFF. In DNA, the CDR3 is TGCGCCAGCAGCCAAGTCGGGTCCCCATTCACTGAAGCTTTCTTT. The chain recombines TRBV4-3 with TRBJ1-1; no clear D gene. Trimming cost V 1 base and J 4 bases, with 13 bases left between them. CDR1 and CDR2 (germline): LGHNA, YSLEER. The length of the CDR3 is 15 residues.

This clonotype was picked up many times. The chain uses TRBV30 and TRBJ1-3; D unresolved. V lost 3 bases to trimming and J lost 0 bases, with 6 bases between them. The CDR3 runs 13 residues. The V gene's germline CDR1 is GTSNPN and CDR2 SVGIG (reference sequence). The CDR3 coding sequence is TGTGCCTGGAGCCGTGACTCTGGAAACACCATATATTTT. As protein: CAWSRDSGNTIYF.

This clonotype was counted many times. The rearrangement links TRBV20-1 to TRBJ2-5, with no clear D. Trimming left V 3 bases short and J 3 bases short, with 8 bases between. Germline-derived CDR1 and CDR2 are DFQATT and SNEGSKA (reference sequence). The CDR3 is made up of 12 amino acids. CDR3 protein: CSARATEETQYF. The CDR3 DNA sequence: TGCAGTGCTAGGGCTACCGAAGAGACCCAGTACTTC.

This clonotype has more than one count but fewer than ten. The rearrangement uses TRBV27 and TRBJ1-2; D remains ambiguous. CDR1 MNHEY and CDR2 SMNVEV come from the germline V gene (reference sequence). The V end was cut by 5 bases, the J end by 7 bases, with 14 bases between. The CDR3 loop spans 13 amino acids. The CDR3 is CASSAGSLSGYTF. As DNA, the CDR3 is TGTGCCAGCAGTGCGGGATCTTTGAGTGGCTACACCTTC.

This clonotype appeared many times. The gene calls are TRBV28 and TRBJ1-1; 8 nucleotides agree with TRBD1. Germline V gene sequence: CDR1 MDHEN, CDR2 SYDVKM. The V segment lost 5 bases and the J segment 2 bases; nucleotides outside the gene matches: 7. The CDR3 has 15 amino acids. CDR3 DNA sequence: TGTGCCAGCAGTACCGCGGACAGGGCTAACACTGAAGCTTTCTTT. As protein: CASSTADRANTEAFF.

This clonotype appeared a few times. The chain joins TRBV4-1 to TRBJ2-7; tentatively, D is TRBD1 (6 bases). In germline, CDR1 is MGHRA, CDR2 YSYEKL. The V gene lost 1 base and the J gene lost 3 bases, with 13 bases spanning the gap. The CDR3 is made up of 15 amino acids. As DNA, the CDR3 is TGCGCCAGCAGCCAAGTCCCAGGGGATAGCTACGAGCAGTACTTC. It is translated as CASSQVPGDSYEQYF.

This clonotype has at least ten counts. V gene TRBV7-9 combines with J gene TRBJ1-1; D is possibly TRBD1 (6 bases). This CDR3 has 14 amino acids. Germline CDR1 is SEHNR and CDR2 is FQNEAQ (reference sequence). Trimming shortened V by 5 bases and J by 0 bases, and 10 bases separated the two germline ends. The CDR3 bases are TGTGCCAGCAGCCTGGGACATATGAACACTGAAGCTTTCTTT. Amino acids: CASSLGHMNTEAFF.

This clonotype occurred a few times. In DNA, the CDR3 is TGCAATGCGAGTAGAGGAAACACCATATATTTT. Residues: CNASRGNTIYF. This rearrangement joins TRBV20-1 to TRBJ1-3; no firm D call. Germline loops: CDR1 DFQATT, CDR2 SNEGSKA (reference sequence). The CDR3 spans 11 residues.

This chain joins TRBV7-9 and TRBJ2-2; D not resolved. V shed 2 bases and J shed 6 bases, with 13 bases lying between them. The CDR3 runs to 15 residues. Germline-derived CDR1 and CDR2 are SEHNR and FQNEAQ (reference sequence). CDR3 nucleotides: TGTGCCAGCAGCTTACCGAAGTTGGGCCCCGGGGAGCTGTTTTTT. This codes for CASSLPKLGPGELFF.

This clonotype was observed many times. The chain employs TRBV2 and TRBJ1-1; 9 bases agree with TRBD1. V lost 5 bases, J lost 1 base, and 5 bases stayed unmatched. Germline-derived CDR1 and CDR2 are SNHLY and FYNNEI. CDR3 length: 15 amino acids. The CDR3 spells CASSQDRGWNTEAFF. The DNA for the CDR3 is TGTGCCAGCAGTCAAGACAGGGGGTGGAACACTGAAGCTTTCTTT.

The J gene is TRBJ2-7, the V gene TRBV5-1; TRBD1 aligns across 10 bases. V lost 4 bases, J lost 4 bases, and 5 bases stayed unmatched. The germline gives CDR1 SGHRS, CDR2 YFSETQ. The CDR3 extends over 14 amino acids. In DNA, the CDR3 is TGCGCCAGCAGCCTGACGGGACAGGGGTACGAGCAGTACGTC. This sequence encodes CASSLTGQGYEQYV.

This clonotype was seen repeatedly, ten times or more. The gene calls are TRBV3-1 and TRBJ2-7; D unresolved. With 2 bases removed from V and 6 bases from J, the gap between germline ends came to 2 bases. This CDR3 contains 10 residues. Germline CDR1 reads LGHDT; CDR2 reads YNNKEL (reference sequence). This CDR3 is CASSQTEQYF. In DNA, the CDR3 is TGTGCCAGCAGCCAAACCGAGCAGTACTTC.

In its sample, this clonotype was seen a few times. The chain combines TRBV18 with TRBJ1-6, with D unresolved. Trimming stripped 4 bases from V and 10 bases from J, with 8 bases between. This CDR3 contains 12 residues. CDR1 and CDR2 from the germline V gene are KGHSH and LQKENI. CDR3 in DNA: TGTGCCAGCTCACAAACGCAGTCACCCCTCCACTTT. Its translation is CASSQTQSPLHF.

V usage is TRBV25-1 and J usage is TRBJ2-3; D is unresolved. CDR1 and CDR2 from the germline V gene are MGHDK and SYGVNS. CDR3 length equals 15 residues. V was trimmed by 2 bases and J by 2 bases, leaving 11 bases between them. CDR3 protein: CASSEITEDTDTQYF. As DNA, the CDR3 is TGTGCCAGCAGTGAAATTACAGAAGACACAGATACGCAGTATTTT. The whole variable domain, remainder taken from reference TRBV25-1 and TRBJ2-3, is EADIYQTPRYLVIGTGKKITLECSQTMGHDKMYWYQQDPGMELHLIHYSYGVNSTEKGDLSSESTVSRIRTEHFPLTLESARPSHTSQYLCASSEITEDTDTQYFGPGTRLTVL.

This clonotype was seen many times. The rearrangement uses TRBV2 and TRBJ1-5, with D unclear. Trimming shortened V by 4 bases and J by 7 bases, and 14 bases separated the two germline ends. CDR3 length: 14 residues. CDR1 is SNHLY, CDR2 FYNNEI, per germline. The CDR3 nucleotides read TGTGCCAGCAGTGGCCAGACACGGGCGCAGCCCCAGCATTTT. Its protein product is CASSGQTRAQPQHF.

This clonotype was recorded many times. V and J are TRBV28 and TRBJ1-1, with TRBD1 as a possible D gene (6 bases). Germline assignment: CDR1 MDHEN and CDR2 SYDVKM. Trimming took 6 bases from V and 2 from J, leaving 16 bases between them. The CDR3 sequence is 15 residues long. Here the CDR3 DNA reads TGTGCCAGCAGACTACGCGGACAGAGCAACACTGAAGCTTTCTTT. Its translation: CASRLRGQSNTEAFF.

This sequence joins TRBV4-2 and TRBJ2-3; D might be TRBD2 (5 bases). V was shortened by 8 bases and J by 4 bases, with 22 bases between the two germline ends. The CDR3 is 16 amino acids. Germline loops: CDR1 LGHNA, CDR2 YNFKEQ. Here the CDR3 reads CASSSPRLGGADTQYF. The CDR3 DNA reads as TGTGCCAGCTCGTCTCCGAGACTCGGAGGCGCAGATACGCAGTATTTT.

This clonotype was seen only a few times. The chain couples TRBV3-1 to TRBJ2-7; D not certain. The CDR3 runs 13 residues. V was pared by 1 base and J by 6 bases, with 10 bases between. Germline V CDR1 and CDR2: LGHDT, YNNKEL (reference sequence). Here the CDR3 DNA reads TGTGCCAGCAGCCAAGTGATGGGCGTCGAGCAGTACTTC. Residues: CASSQVMGVEQYF.

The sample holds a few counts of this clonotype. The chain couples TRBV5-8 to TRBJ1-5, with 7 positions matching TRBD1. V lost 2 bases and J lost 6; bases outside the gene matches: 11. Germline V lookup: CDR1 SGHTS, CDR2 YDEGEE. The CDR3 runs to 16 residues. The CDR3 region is CASSFQWDSFTQPQHF. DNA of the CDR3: TGTGCCAGCAGCTTTCAGTGGGACAGTTTTACTCAGCCCCAGCATTTT. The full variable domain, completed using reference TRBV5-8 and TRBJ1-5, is EAGVTQSPTHLIKTRGQQATLRCSPISGHTSVYWYQQALGLGLQFLLWYDEGEERNRGNFPPRFSGRQFPNYSSELNVNALELEDSALYLCASSFQWDSFTQPQHFGDGTRLSIL.

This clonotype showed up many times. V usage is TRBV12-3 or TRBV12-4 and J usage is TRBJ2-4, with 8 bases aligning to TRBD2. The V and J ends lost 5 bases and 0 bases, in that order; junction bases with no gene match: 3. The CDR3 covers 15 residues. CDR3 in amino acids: CASSKRGRAKNIQYF. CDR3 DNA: TGTGCCAGCAGTAAGCGGGGGAGAGCCAAAAACATTCAGTACTTC.

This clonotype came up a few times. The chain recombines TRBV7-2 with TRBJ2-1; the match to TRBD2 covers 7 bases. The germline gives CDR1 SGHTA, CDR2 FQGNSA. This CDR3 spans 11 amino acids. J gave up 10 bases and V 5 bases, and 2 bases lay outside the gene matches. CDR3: CASSTSVEQFF. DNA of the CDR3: TGTGCCAGCAGCACTAGCGTCGAGCAGTTCTTC.

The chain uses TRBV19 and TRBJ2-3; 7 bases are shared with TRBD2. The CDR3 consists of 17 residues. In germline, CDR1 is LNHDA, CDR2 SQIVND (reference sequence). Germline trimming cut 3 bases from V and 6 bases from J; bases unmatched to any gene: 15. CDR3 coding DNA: TGTGCCAGTAGTATGGGAATTGTGGCGGGAGAACGGGATACGCAGTATTTT. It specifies CASSMGIVAGERDTQYF.

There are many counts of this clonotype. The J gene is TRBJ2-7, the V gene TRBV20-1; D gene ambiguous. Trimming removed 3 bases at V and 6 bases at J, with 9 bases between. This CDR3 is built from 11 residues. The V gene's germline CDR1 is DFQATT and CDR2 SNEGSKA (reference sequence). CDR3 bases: TGCAGTGCTAGCCCTAGTATCGAGCAGTACTTC. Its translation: CSASPSIEQYF.

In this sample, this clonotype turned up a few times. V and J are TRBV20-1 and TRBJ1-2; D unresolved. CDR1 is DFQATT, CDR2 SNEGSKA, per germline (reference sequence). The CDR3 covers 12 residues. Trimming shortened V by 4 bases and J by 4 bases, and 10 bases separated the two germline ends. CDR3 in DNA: TGCAGTGCTACAGGCGGCCTCTATGGCTACACCTTC. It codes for CSATGGLYGYTF.

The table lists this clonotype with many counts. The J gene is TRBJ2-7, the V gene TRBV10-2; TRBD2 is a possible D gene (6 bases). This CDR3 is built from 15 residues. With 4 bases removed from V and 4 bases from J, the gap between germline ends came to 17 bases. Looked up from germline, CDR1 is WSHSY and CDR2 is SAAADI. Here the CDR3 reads CASSGSGLTKYEQYF. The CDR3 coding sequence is TGCGCCAGCAGTGGGTCGGGACTGACTAAGTACGAGCAGTACTTC.

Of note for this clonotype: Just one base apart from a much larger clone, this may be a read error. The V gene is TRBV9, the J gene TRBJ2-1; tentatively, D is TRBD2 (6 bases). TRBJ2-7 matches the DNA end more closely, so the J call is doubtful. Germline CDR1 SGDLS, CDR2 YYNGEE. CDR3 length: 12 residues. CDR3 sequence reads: CASSNGGNEQYF. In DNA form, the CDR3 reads TGTGCCAGCAGCAATGGGGGGAATGAGCAGTACTTC.

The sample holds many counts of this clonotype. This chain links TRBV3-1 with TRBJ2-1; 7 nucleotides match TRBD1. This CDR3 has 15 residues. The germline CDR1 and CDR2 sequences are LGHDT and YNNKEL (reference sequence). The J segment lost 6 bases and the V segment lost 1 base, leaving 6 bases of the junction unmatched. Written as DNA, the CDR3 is TGTGCCAGCAGCCAAGGACAGGGTGGAGGCAATGAGCAGTTCTTC. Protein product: CASSQGQGGGNEQFF.